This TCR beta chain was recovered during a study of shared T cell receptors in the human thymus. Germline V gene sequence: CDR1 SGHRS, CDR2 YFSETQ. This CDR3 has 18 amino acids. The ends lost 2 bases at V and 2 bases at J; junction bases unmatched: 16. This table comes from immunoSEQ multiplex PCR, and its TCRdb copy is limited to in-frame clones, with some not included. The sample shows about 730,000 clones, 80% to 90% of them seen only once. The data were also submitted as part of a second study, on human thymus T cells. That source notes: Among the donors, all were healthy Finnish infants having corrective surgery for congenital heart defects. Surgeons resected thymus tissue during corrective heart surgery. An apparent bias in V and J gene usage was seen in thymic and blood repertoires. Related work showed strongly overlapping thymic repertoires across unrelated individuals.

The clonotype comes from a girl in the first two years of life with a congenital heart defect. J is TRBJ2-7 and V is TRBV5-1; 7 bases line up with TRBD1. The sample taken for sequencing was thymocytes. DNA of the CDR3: TGCGCCAGCAGCTTCATCGTTGGTCAGGACAGGAGACCCTACGAGCAGTACTTC. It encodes CASSFIVGQDRRPYEQYF. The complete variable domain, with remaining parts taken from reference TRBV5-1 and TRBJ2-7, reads KAGVTQTPRYLIKTRGQQVTLSCSPISGHRSVSWYQQTPGQGLQFLFEYFSETQRNKGNFPGRFSGRQFSNSRSEMNVSTLELGDSALYLCASSFIVGQDRRPYEQYFGPGTRLTVT.